This T cell receptor (beta chain) was sequenced during a study of metastatic and nonmetastatic thyroid tumors. This clone was counted ten times or more. Thyroid surgery was performed in patients who had received no treatment beforehand. With MiXCR, TCRdb called clones anew from the PCR reads. The table records tens of thousands of clones, roughly a sixth of them present only once. Input material: tumor tissue. This clonotype was sampled from a female donor with papillary thyroid cancer or a benign thyroid nodule (not recorded which). Some clones in this sample may be carry-over from other donors' samples.

The CDR3 reads CSASRLAGGGDTQYF. In nucleotides, the CDR3 is TGCAGTGCTAGCAGACTAGCGGGAGGGGGTGATACGCAGTATTTT. This chain connects TRBV20-1 to TRBJ2-3; 14 positions match TRBD2. V gave up 3 bases and J gave up 6 bases; unmatched junction bases: 5. The germline gives CDR1 DFQATT, CDR2 SNEGSKA (reference sequence). This CDR3 region has 15 residues.